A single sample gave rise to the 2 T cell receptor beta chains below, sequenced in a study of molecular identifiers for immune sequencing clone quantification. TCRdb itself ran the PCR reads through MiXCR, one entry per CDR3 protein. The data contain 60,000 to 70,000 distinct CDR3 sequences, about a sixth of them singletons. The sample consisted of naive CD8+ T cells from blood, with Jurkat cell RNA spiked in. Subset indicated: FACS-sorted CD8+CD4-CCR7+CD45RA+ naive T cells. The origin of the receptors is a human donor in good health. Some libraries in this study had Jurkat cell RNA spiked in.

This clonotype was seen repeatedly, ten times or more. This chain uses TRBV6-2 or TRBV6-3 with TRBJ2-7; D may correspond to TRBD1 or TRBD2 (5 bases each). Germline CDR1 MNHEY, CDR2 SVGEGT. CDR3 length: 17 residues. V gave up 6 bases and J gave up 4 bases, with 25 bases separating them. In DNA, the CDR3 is TGTGCCAGCAGACCGGGACGGACGGCGGCCCTTAATTACGAGCAGTACTTC. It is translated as CASRPGRTAALNYEQYF.

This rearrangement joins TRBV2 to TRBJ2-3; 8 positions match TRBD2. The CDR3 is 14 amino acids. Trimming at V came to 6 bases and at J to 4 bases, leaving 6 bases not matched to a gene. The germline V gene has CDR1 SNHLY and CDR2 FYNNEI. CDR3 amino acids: CASSSGGGADTQYF. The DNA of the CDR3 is TGTGCCAGCAGCTCGGGGGGGGGAGCAGATACGCAGTATTTT.